These T cell receptor beta chains were read from a single sample in a study of blood T cell repertoires in COVID-19. The table came from immunoSEQ multiplex PCR; TCRdb's copy has only in-frame clones and leaves some out. This table holds some 200,000 clones, under 90% found once. Material: peripheral blood. These receptors originate from a woman over 75 with COVID-19, enrolled during active disease. Both conserved end residues are part of each CDR3. The D gene is left open where the match is weak.

j_gene,v_gene,d_gene,CDR3aa
TRBJ2-5,TRBV24-1,-,CATSDRETQYF
TRBJ2-2,TRBV27,-,CASSLSTRPNTGELFF
TRBJ1-1,TRBV7-8,TRBD1,CASSSSYRDSTEAFF
TRBJ1-6,TRBV15,-,CATSRDPGADGSPLHF
TRBJ1-6,TRBV12-3/TRBV12-4,-,CASSFGGPLHF
TRBJ2-5,TRBV4-1,TRBD2,CASSSSGDTYQETQYF
TRBJ2-2,TRBV11-1,-,CASSSNRVGGELFF
TRBJ1-5,TRBV27,TRBD1,CASRADRSGNQPQHF
TRBJ2-3,TRBV3-1/TRBV3-2,-,CASSARGGDTQYF
TRBJ2-7,TRBV29-1,TRBD2,CSVAGTSLSYEQYF
TRBJ1-6,TRBV9,TRBD1,CASSRTGYADSPLHF
TRBJ1-2,TRBV7-2,-,CASSLQPGDYTF
TRBJ1-4,TRBV28,-,CASSLSGPGPPGSNEKLFF
TRBJ2-2,TRBV7-2,TRBD1,CASSPGTGGTGELFF
TRBJ2-2,TRBV7-6,TRBD1,CASSRRTGGNTGELFF
TRBJ2-3,TRBV7-2,-,CASSFREPFTDTQYF
TRBJ2-6,TRBV5-1,TRBD1,CASSSSRDRTGANVLTF
TRBJ2-1,TRBV7-2,-,CASSQNRVNEQFF
TRBJ2-1,TRBV2,TRBD1,CASTGQVKGNEQFF
TRBJ1-6,TRBV6-2/TRBV6-3,TRBD1,CASSRSQGADNSPLHF
TRBJ1-4,TRBV5-8,-,CASRWSQRGEKLFF
TRBJ2-7,TRBV28,TRBD1,CASKTGTEYYEQYF
TRBJ2-2,TRBV7-3,TRBD2,CASSLRGGITGELFF
TRBJ1-1,TRBV21-1,-,CASSNDPGSWTEAFF
TRBJ2-3,TRBV29-1,TRBD2,CSVGTSGGITDTQYF
TRBJ1-2,TRBV2,-,CASTKTWRYTF
TRBJ1-1,TRBV5-1,-,CASSDGVNTEAFF
TRBJ1-5,TRBV19,TRBD1,CASSPTGRNQPQHF
TRBJ1-6,TRBV7-3,TRBD1,CASSPFPGGRSYNSPLHF
TRBJ2-7,TRBV28,-,CASSFSRAFQGYEQYF
TRBJ2-1,TRBV5-6,TRBD2,CASSRAGGPHNEQFF
TRBJ1-6,TRBV5-4,TRBD1,CASSQNRGGNSPLHF
TRBJ2-1,TRBV29-1,-,CSVGVFGENEQFF
TRBJ1-1,TRBV20-1,-,CSASPAPNTEAFF
TRBJ1-3,TRBV18,-,CASSPITDGGNTIYF
TRBJ2-3,TRBV11-3,-,CASSLRSGTDTQYF
TRBJ2-2,TRBV19,-,CASSITVTGELFF
TRBJ1-6,TRBV7-3,-,CASSLIAGESPLHF
TRBJ1-2,TRBV7-6,-,CASSLARGGLGYGYTF
TRBJ2-4,TRBV10-3,TRBD1,CAISDRDRGAKNIQYF
TRBJ2-4,TRBV9,TRBD2,CASSVEAGGNIQYF
TRBJ1-5,TRBV27,-,CASSLLGGASNQPQHF
TRBJ1-2,TRBV7-9,-,CASSSEWAIGGYTF
TRBJ1-2,TRBV3-1/TRBV3-2,-,CASSQVEGASGYTF
TRBJ1-2,TRBV28,-,CASSLGQVYGYTF
TRBJ2-5,TRBV2,TRBD1,CASSQTGFETQYF
TRBJ1-1,TRBV19,TRBD1,CASSPQTGGDTEAFF
TRBJ1-5,TRBV3-1/TRBV3-2,-,CASSQEGLSNQPQHF
TRBJ1-6,TRBV28,-,CASSLGGNSPLHF
TRBJ1-4,TRBV3-1/TRBV3-2,-,CASSPQGDGEKLFF